Listed below are T cell receptor beta chains from one sample, sequenced in a study of Tregs in tolerant kidney transplant recipients. TCRdb keeps only in-frame clones here, not all; method: immunoSEQ multiplex PCR. The table lists over 50,000 clones, around four fifths of them singletons. The sample consisted of CD4+ T cells from blood. Receptors were obtained from a human donor in good health. Both conserved end residues are part of each CDR3. Each record gives: J gene, D gene, clone size, V gene, CDR3 protein, CDR3 DNA. A D gene is named only where the DNA matches it firmly. Expanded clones get a size class; other rows say once, few or many, or leave the size out.

TRBJ2-1	.	few	TRBV12-5	CASGLGALGQFF	TGTGCTAGTGGTTTGGGGGCCCTCGGGCAGTTCTTC
TRBJ1-1	.	.	TRBV5-1	CASSSQGGNTEAFF	TGCGCCAGCAGCTCCCAGGGAGGGAACACTGAAGCTTTCTTT
TRBJ2-1	TRBD1	.	TRBV2	CASSGLGHRGVSNEQFF	TGTGCCAGCAGTGGGTTAGGCCACAGGGGGGTTTCCAATGAGCAGTTCTTC
TRBJ2-5	.	.	TRBV7-2	CASSMDRLQETQYF	TGTGCCAGCAGCATGGATCGACTACAAGAGACCCAGTACTTC
TRBJ1-1	.	.	TRBV6-6	CASIQGRVEAFF	TGTGCCAGCATCCAGGGGAGGGTTGAAGCTTTCTTT
TRBJ2-1	TRBD1	few	TRBV15	CATSRGGTGRNEQFF	TGTGCCACCAGCAGAGGTGGGACAGGGAGGAATGAGCAGTTCTTC
TRBJ1-1	.	.	TRBV7-9	CASSWTNTEAFF	TGTGCCAGCAGCTGGACCAACACTGAAGCTTTCTTT
TRBJ1-6	TRBD1	.	TRBV5-1	CASSWGQGYHSPLHF	TGCGCCAGCAGCTGGGGACAGGGGTATCATTCACCCCTCCACTTT
TRBJ1-1	.	.	TRBV2	CASSVQGQTEAFF	TGTGCCAGCAGTGTCCAGGGTCAAACTGAAGCTTTCTTT
TRBJ2-5	TRBD2	once	TRBV7-2	CASSFRGGPQETQYF	TGTGCCAGCAGCTTTCGCGGGGGTCCACAAGAGACCCAGTACTTC
TRBJ2-7	TRBD1	.	TRBV5-4	CASSLDRGQKDEQYF	TGTGCCAGCAGCCTAGACAGGGGGCAAAAGGACGAGCAGTACTTC
TRBJ1-3	.	.	TRBV7-9	CASSTRISGNTIYF	TGTGCCAGCAGCACCAGGATCTCTGGAAACACCATATATTTT
TRBJ1-5	.	.	TRBV6-6	CASSWRQGSNQPQHF	TGTGCCAGCAGTTGGCGCCAGGGGAGCAATCAGCCCCAGCATTTT
TRBJ2-2	.	.	TRBV15	CATRAQNTGELFF	TGTGCCACCAGGGCTCAAAACACCGGGGAGCTGTTTTTT
TRBJ1-3	TRBD1	.	TRBV4-1	CASSLGTGAISGNTIYF	TGCGCCAGCAGCCTTGGGACAGGGGCTATCTCTGGAAACACCATATATTTT
TRBJ1-6	.	.	TRBV7-6	CASSLGKGNSPLHF	TGTGCCAGCAGCCTAGGGAAGGGGAATTCACCCCTCCACTTT
TRBJ1-2	.	.	TRBV6-5	CASSSTRGYTF	TGTGCCAGCAGTTCCACGCGGGGCTACACCTTC
TRBJ2-7	TRBD2	.	TRBV27	CASSLSGLAGDSYEQYF	TGTGCCAGCAGTTTATCCGGACTAGCGGGCGACTCCTACGAGCAGTACTTC
TRBJ1-3	.	.	TRBV11-2	CASSGTGFSGNTIYF	TGTGCCAGCAGCGGAACAGGGTTCTCTGGAAACACCATATATTTT
TRBJ2-7	TRBD1	.	TRBV9	CASSFDREPYEQYF	TGTGCCAGCAGCTTCGACAGGGAGCCTTACGAGCAGTACTTC
TRBJ2-5	.	.	TRBV29-1	CSAGGRKETQYF	TGCAGCGCCGGGGGGCGGAAAGAGACCCAGTACTTC
TRBJ2-1	TRBD2	.	TRBV11-3	CASSSSGGKWDNEQFF	TGTGCCAGCAGCAGTAGCGGGGGGAAGTGGGACAATGAGCAGTTCTTC
TRBJ2-5	TRBD2	.	TRBV5-8	CASSPRTSGGMKTQYF	TGTGCCAGCAGTCCCCGGACTAGCGGGGGGATGAAGACCCAGTACTTC
TRBJ1-1	.	.	TRBV7-9	CASSRGETEAFF	TGTGCCAGCAGCAGAGGGGAGACTGAAGCTTTCTTT
TRBJ1-4	.	.	TRBV6-5	CASSVTADTNEKLFF	TGTGCCAGCAGTGTTACAGCGGACACTAATGAAAAACTGTTTTTT
TRBJ2-3	TRBD2	many	TRBV7-2	CASSPTSGGLQTQYF	TGTGCCAGCAGCCCCACCAGCGGGGGGCTGCAGACGCAGTATTTT
TRBJ1-5	.	.	TRBV30	CAWSGRGQPQHF	TGTGCCTGGAGCGGCAGGGGACAGCCCCAGCATTTT
TRBJ2-1	TRBD1	.	TRBV5-6	CASTLLGQAGDEQFF	TGTGCCAGCACCCTCTTAGGACAGGCAGGCGATGAGCAGTTCTTC
TRBJ1-1	.	.	TRBV27	CASSRIQRADGAEAFF	TGTGCCAGCAGCCGAATCCAGAGGGCCGATGGGGCTGAAGCTTTCTTT